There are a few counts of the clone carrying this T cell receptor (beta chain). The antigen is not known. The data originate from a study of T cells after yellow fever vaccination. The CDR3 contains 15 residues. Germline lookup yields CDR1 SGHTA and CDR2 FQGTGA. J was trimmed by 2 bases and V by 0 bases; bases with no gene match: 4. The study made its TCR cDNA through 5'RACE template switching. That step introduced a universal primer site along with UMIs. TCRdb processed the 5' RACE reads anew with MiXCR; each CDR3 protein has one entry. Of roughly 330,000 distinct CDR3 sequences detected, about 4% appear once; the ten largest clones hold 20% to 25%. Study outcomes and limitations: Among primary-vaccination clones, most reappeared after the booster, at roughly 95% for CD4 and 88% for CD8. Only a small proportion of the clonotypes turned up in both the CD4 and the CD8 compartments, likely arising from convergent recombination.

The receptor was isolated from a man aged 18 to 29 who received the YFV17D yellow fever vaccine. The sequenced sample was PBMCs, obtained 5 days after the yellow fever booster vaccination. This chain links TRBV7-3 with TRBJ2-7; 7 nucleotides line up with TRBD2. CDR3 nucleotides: TGTGCCAGCAGCTTAACCCGACTAGCCCCCTACGAGCAGTACTTC. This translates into CASSLTRLAPYEQYF.